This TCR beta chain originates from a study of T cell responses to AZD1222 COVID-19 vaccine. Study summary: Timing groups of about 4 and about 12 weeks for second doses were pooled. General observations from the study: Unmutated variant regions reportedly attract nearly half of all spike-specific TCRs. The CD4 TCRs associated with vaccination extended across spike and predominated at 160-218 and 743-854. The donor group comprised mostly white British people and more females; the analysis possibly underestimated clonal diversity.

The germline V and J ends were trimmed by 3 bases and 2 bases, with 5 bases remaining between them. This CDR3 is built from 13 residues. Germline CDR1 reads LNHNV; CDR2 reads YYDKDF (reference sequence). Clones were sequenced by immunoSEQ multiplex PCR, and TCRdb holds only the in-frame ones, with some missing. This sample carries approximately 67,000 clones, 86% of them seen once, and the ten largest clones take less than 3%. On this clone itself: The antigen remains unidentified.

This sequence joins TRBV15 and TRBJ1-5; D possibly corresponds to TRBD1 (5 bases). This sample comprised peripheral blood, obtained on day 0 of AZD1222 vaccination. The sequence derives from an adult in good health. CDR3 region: CATSRGRNQPQHF. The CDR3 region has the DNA TGTGCCACCAGCAGGGGGCGCAATCAGCCCCAGCATTTT.